Below, one T cell receptor (beta chain) is given with its context. The antigen is undetermined. The germline V gene has CDR1 SGHTA and CDR2 FQGNSA. The CDR3 has 15 amino acids. The junction had 4 bases not matched to a gene; V was cut back by 2 bases and J by 3 bases. The data were taken from a study of T cells after yellow fever vaccination. Study-wide findings and caveats: Weaker overall, the secondary response nonetheless peaked faster (day 5 versus 15). The presence of abundant clonotypes contaminating from the bulk population was possible in FACS-sorted repertoires.

Generation of TCR cDNA used 5'RACE template switching (which added a universal primer site and UMIs). TCRdb re-called the 5' RACE reads with MiXCR, one entry per CDR3 protein. This table holds around 610,000 distinct CDR3 sequences, approximately 13% found once. The chain has TRBV7-2 and TRBJ2-1, with 7 bases that match TRBD2. The source material was PBMCs, sampled on the day of the yellow fever booster vaccination. This TCR was sampled from a man aged 30-40 years who received the YFV17D yellow fever vaccine. CDR3 sequence reads: CASSLSASGYNEQFF. The CDR3 coding sequence is TGTGCCAGCAGCTTAAGCGCTAGCGGCTACAATGAGCAGTTCTTC.